The 9 T cell receptor beta chains below all came from one sample that was sequenced in a study of T cell responses to AZD1222 COVID-19 vaccine. Generated by immunoSEQ multiplex PCR, the TCRdb table keeps only in-frame clones and is missing some. The sample yields 95,000 to 150,000 clones, around 89% seen once. Here the sequenced sample was peripheral blood, taken on day 0 of AZD1222 vaccination. Receptors were obtained from an adult in good health.

The rearrangement links TRBV6-5 to TRBJ1-6; maybe TRBD1 (6 bases). The V end lost 5 bases, the J end lost 14 bases, and 13 bases lay between the germline ends. Germline V gene sequence: CDR1 MNHEY, CDR2 SVGAGI. This CDR3 is 12 amino acids long. The CDR3 reads CASSPVPGALHF. In DNA form, the CDR3 reads TGTGCCAGCAGTCCCGTCCCAGGGGCCCTCCACTTT.

This sequence joins TRBV9 and TRBJ2-3, with D possibly TRBD2 on 6 matching bases. CDR1 is SGDLS and CDR2 is YYNGEE in the germline V gene. Between the trimmed V and J ends, which lost 0 bases and 2 bases, there was a span of 13 bases. This CDR3 has 16 amino acids. CDR3 nucleotide sequence: TGTGCCAGCAGCGTAGCCGGGGGACCCCACACAGATACGCAGTATTTT. It specifies CASSVAGGPHTDTQYF.

The gene calls are TRBV18 and TRBJ2-1; 11 bases agree with TRBD2. From germline, CDR1 is KGHSH and CDR2 LQKENI. J lost 8 bases, V lost 1 base, and 10 bases had no gene match. There are 17 residues in the CDR3. CDR3 sequence: CASSPLTVAGGRDEQFF. CDR3 coding DNA: TGTGCCAGCTCACCACTGACTGTAGCGGGAGGGCGGGATGAGCAGTTCTTC.

The chain combines TRBV4-1 with TRBJ2-3; D is uncertain. The V gene's germline CDR1 is MGHRA and CDR2 YSYEKL. The length of the CDR3 is 15 residues. V was pared by 1 base and J by 2 bases, with 10 bases between. The CDR3 region is CASSQAPSPTDTQYF. As DNA, the CDR3 is TGCGCCAGCAGCCAAGCCCCGAGCCCCACAGATACGCAGTATTTT.

This clone was observed once. The rearrangement joins TRBV13 to TRBJ1-4; a weak D match, TRBD1 (5 bases). CDR1 and CDR2 from the germline V gene are PRHDT and FYEKMQ (reference sequence). This CDR3 region has 14 residues. V was shortened by 5 bases and J by 8 bases, with 15 bases between the two germline ends. CDR3 residues: CASSSRDGGEKLFF. CDR3 bases: TGTGCCAGCAGCAGCCGGGACGGAGGGGAAAAACTGTTTTTT.

This rearrangement joins TRBV27 to TRBJ2-7, with D possibly matching TRBD1 (6 bases). Trimming pared 6 bases from V and 3 bases from J, leaving 12 bases between. This CDR3 is built from 13 residues. CDR1 is MNHEY and CDR2 is SMNVEV in the germline V gene (reference sequence). The CDR3 bases are TGTGCCAGCAGAGAGGGACAACTCTACGAGCAGTACTTC. It codes for CASREGQLYEQYF.

The chain has TRBV6-2 or TRBV6-3 and TRBJ2-5; D uncertain. The CDR3 extends over 14 amino acids. From germline, CDR1 is MNHEY and CDR2 SVGEGT. V was cut by 6 bases and J by 5 bases, with 16 bases left in between. CDR3 bases: TGTGCCAGCAGCAAAAGCAGTCTGGGGGAGACCCAGTACTTC. It yields the protein CASSKSSLGETQYF.

The chain recombines TRBV9 with TRBJ1-6; TRBD1 matches at 9 bases. Germline CDR1 is SGDLS and CDR2 is YYNGEE. The CDR3 extends over 17 amino acids. Trimming at V came to 3 bases and at J to 10 bases, leaving 14 bases not matched to a gene. The CDR3 spells CASSEPPGRQGESPLHF. The CDR3 DNA reads as TGTGCCAGCAGCGAACCCCCCGGACGACAGGGGGAGTCACCCCTCCACTTT.

The chain has TRBV9 and TRBJ2-3, with 13 bases aligning to TRBD2. Germline loops: CDR1 SGDLS, CDR2 YYNGEE. With 1 base clipped from V and 4 bases from J, the junction kept 15 bases outside the gene matches. This CDR3 is 20 amino acids long. The CDR3 is CASSVHPGTSGAPSPDTQYF. The CDR3 coding sequence is TGTGCCAGCAGCGTACACCCGGGGACTAGCGGGGCCCCCTCCCCAGATACGCAGTATTTT.